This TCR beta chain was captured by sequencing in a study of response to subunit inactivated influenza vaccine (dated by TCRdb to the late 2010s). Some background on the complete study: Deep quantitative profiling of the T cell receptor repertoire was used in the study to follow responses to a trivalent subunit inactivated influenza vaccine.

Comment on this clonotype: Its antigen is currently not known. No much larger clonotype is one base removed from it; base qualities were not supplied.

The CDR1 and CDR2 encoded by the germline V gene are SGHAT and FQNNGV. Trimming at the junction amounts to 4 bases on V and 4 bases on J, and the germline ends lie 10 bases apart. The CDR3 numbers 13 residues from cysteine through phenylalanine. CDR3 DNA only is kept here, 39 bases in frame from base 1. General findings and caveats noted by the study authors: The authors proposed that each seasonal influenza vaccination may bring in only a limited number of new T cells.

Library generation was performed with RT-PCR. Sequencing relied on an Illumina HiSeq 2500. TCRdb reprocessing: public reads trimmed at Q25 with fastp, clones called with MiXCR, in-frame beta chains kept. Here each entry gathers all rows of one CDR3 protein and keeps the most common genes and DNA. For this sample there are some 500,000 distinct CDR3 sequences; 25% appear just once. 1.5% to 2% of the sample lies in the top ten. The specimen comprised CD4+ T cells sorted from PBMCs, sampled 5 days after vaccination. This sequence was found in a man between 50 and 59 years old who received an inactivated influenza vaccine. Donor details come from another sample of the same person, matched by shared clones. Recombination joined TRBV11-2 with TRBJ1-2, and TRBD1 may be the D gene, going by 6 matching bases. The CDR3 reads CASSWGTSYGYTF. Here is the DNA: TGTGCCAGCAGCTGGGGGACATCCTATGGCTACACCTTC. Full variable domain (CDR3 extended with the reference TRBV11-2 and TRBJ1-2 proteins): EAGVAQSPRYKIIEKRQSVAFWCNPISGHATLYWYQQILGQGPKLLIQFQNNGVVDDSQLPKDRFSAERLKGVDSTLKIQPAKLEDSAVYLCASSWGTSYGYTFGSGTRLTVV.